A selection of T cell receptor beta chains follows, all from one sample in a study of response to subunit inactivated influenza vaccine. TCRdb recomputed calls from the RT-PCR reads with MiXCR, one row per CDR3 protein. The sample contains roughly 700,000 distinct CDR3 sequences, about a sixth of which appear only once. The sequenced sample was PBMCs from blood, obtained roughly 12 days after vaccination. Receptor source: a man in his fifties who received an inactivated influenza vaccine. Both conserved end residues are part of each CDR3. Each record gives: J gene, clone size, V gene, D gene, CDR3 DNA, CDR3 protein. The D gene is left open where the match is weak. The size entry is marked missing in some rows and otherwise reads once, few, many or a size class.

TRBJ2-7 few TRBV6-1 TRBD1 TGTGCCAGCAGCGAGGGACAGCCCTACGAGCAGTACTTC CASSEGQPYEQYF
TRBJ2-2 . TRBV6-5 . TGTGCCAGCAGTGAGAAGGGCGGGGAGCTGTTTTTT CASSEKGGELFF
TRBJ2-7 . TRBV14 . TGTGCCAGCAGCCAAGCCGAGACGCTAGGGGAGCAGTACTTC CASSQAETLGEQYF
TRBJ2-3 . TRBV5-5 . TGTGCCAGCAGCTTGGCCCGGGGCGCAGATACGCAGTATTTT CASSLARGADTQYF
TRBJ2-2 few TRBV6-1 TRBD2 TGTGCCACCAGGACGAAGCGGGGGGAGAACACCGGGGAGCTGTTTTTT CATRTKRGENTGELFF
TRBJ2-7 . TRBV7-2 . TGTGCCAGCAGCTCCACCGGGGGATCCTACGAGCAGTACTTC CASSSTGGSYEQYF
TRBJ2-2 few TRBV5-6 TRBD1 TGTGCCAGCAGAAAGGGACAGAACGGGAACACCGGGGAGCTGTTTTTT CASRKGQNGNTGELFF
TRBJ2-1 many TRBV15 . TGTGCCACCAGTGGTGATGTGTACAATGAGCAGTTCTTC CATSGDVYNEQFF
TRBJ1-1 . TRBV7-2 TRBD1 TGTGCCAGCAGCGCACAGCCCTTACAGGGGGCGAGCACTGAAGCTTTCTTT CASSAQPLQGASTEAFF
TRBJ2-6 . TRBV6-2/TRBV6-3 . TGTGCCACACAGGGCTCTGGGGCCAACGTCCTGACTTTC CATQGSGANVLTF
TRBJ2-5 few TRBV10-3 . TGTGCCATCAGTGACCCGGGACTCCCTGGAGAGACCCAGTACTTC CAISDPGLPGETQYF
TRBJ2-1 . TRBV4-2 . TGTGCCAGCAGCCAAGAAAGAGCGGGTGGTCACAATGAGCAGTTCTTC CASSQERAGGHNEQFF
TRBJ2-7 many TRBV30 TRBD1 TGTGCCTGGAGTGAAGGCAGGGGGATTGGCGAGCAGTACTTC CAWSEGRGIGEQYF
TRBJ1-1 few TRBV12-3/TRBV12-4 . TGTGCCAGCAGTTTAGCGGTGACTGAAGCTTTCTTT CASSLAVTEAFF
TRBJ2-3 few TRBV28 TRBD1 TGTGCCAGCCCTCCGAGACAGGGGGCTAGCACAGATACGCAGTATTTT CASPPRQGASTDTQYF
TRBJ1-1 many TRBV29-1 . TGCAGCTCCTCGACAGCCACGAACACTGAAGCTTTCTTT CSSSTATNTEAFF